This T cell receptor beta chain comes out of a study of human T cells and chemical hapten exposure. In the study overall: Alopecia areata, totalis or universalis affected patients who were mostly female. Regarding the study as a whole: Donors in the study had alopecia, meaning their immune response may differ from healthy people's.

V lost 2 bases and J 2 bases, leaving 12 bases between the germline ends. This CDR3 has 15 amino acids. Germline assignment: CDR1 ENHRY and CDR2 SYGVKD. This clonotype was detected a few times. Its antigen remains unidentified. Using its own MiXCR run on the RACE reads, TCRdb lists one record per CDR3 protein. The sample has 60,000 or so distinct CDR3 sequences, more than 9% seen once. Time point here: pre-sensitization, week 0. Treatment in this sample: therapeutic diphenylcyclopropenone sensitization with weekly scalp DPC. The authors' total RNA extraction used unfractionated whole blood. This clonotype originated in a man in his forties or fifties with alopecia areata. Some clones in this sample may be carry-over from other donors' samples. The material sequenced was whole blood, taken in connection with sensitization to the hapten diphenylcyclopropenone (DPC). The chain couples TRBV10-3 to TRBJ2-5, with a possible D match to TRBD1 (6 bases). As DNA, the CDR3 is TGTGCCATCAGTGAGGGGGGACACTCACAAGAGACCCAGTACTTC. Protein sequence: CAISEGGHSQETQYF.